This T cell receptor (beta chain) is from a study of cytomegalovirus exposure and HLA in healthy donors. Study-wide background: The same platform was used for the roughly 130 validation repertoires and the roughly 730 first-cohort repertoires, a later analysis reported. Broader study findings: For most TCR sequences rarity was the rule, although some public TCRs occurred in many donors. Researchers reported that three CMV-associated chains were confirmed in vitro as CMV antigen-specific. Investigators reported approximately 150 TCR beta chains as tied to cytomegalovirus.

This clone appeared a single time. The antigen remains unidentified. Generated by immunoSEQ multiplex PCR, the TCRdb table keeps only in-frame clones and is missing some. The sample holds 57,000 or so clones, 90% to 95% seen once. The CDR3 sequence is 13 residues long. CDR1 is WNHNN, CDR2 SYGVQD, per germline (reference sequence). V trimming: 4 bases; J trimming: 8 bases; junction bases outside the gene matches: 5. The origin of this receptor is a man aged 18 to 30 in good health and CMV-seronegative. Sequencing was done on a sample of PBMCs. This rearrangement joins TRBV10-1 to TRBJ2-7, with 10 bases that match TRBD1. Written as DNA, the CDR3 is TGCGCCAGCAGTGGGGACAGGGGAGGTCAGCAGTACTTC. It translates to CASSGDRGGQQYF.